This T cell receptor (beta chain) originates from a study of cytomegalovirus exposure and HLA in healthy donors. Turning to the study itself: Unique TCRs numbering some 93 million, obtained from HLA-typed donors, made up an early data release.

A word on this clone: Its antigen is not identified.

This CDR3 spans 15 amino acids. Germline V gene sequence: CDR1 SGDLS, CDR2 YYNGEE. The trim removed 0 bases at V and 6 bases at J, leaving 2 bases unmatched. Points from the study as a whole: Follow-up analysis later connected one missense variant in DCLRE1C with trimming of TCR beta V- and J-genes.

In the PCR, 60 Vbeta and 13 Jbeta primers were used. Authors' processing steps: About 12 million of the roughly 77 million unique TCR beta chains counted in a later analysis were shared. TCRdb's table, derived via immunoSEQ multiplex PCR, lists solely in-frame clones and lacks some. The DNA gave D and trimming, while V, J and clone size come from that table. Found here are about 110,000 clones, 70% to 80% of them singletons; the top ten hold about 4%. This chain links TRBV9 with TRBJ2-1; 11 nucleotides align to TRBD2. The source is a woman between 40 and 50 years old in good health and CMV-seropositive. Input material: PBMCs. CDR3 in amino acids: CASSVVSGRANEQFF. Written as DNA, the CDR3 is TGTGCCAGCAGCGTAGTTAGCGGGAGGGCCAATGAGCAGTTCTTC.